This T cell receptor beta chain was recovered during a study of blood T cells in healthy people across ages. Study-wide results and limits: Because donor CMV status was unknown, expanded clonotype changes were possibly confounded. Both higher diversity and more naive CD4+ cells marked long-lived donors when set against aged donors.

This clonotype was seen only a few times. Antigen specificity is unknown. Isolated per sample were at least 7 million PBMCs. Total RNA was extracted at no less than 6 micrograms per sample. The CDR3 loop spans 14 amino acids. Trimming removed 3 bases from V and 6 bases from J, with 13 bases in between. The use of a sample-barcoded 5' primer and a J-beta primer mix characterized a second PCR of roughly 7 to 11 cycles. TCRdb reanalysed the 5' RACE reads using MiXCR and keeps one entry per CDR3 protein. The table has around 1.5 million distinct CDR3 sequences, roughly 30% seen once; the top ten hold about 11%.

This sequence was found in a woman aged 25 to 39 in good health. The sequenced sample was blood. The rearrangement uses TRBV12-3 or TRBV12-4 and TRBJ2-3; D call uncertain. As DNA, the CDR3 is TGTGCCAGCAGTTTTTCCACCGCGGTGGATACGCAGTATTTT. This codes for CASSFSTAVDTQYF.